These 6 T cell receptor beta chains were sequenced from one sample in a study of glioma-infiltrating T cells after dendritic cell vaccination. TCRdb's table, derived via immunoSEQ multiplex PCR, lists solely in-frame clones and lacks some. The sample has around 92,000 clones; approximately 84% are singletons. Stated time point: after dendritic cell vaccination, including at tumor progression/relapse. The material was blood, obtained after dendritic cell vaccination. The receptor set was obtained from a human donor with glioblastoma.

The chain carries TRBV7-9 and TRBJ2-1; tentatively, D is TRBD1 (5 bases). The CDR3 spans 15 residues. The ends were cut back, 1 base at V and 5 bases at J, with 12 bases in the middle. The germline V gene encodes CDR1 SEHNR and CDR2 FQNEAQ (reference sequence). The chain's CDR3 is CASSLGTGVDNEQFF. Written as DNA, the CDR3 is TGTGCCAGCAGCTTAGGTACAGGAGTCGACAATGAGCAGTTCTTC.

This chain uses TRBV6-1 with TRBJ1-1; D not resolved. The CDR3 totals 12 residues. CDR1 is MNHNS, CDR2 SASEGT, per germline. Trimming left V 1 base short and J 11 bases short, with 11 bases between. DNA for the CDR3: TGTGCCAGCAGTGAAGTTTGGGCTATGGCTTTCTTT. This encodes CASSEVWAMAFF.

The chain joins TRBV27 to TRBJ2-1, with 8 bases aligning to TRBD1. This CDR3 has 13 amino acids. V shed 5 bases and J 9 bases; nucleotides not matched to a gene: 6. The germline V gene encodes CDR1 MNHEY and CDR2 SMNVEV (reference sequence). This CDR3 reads CASSTSTGVEQFF. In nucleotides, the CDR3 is TGTGCCAGCAGTACCTCGACAGGGGTTGAGCAGTTCTTC.

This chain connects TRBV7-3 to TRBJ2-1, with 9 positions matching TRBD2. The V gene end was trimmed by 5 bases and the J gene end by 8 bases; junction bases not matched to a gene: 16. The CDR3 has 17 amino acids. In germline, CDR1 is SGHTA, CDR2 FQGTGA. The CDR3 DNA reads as TGTGCCAGCAGCCCCTCCCTTGGAGCGGGGGGTGGGGATGAGCAGTTCTTC. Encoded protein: CASSPSLGAGGGDEQFF.

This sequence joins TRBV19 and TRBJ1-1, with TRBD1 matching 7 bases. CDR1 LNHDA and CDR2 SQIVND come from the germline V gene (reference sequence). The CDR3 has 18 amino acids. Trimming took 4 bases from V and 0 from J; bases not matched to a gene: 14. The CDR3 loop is CASSSPGQQKVMNTEAFF. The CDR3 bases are TGTGCCAGTAGTAGCCCGGGACAGCAAAAAGTAATGAACACTGAAGCTTTCTTT.

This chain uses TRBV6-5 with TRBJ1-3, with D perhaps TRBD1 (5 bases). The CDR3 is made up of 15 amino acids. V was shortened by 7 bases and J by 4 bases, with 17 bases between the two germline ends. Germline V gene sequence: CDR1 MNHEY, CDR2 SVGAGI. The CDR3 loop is CASTLGGEAGNTIYF. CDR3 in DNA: TGTGCCAGCACCCTGGGGGGAGAAGCAGGAAACACCATATATTTT.